This T cell receptor beta chain was captured by sequencing in a study of OX40 agonist ivuxolimab in advanced cancers. In the study overall: Those treated in dose escalation had hepatocellular carcinoma, melanoma, renal cell cancer or head and neck cancer.

Germline assignment: CDR1 SGHDT and CDR2 YYEEEE. Trimming stripped 4 bases from V and 1 base from J, with 14 bases between. The CDR3 has 15 residues. A word on this clone: Its specificity is not known.

Overall study findings and caveats: Specificity for antigen went undetermined in the expanded peripheral T cells.

Sequenced by immunoSEQ multiplex PCR; TCRdb stores in-frame clones only, minus some. The sample holds about 100,000 clones, 75% to 95% seen once. Exclusion of a patient followed from autoimmune disease history or systemic immunosuppression. Baseline, cycle 4 day 1, and cycle 7 day 1 were the blood sampling points. The sample here was CD4+ or CD8+ T cells sorted from blood, taken in a trial of the OX40 agonist ivuxolimab. This clonotype was sampled from an adult with an advanced solid tumor such as melanoma, head and neck, liver or kidney cancer. The rearrangement joins TRBV5-6 to TRBJ2-5; D is perhaps TRBD2 (5 bases). DNA of the CDR3: TGTGCCAGCAGCCTTGGTGGAGGACTCCAAGAGACCCAGTACTTC. It translates to CASSLGGGLQETQYF.